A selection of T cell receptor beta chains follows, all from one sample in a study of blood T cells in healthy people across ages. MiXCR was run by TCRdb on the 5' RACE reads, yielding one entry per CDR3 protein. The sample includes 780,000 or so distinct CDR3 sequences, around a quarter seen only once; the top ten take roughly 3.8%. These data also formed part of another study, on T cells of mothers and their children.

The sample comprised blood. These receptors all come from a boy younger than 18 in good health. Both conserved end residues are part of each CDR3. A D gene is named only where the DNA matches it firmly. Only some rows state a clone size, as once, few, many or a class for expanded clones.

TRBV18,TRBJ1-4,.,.,TGTGCCAGCTCACCTGGGGGCAGAATAAGAGAAAAACTGTTTTTT,CASSPGGRIREKLFF
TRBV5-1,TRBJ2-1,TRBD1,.,TGCGCCAGCAGCTTGGCCCGACAGGGGGTCTACAATGAGCAGTTCTTC,CASSLARQGVYNEQFF
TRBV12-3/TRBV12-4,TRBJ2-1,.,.,TGTGCCAGCACTCCGGAACAGAACAATGAGCAGTTCTTC,CASTPEQNNEQFF
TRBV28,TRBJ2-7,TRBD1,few,TGTGCCAGCAGTTGGGGGACAGGGGGCACCTACGAGCAGTACTTC,CASSWGTGGTYEQYF
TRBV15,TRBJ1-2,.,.,TGTGCCACCAGCAGAGATGGGATGGGCGACTATGGCTACACCTTC,CATSRDGMGDYGYTF
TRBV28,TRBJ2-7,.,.,TGTGCCACGGCTTGGGACACCCACGAGCAGTACTTC,CATAWDTHEQYF
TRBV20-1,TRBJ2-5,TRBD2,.,TGCAGTGCTAGAGCGGTTCCTAGCGGCCAAGAGACCCAGTACTTC,CSARAVPSGQETQYF
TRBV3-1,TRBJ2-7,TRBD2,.,TGTGCCAGCAGCCTGACTAGCGGGCCAACCTACGAGCAGTACTTC,CASSLTSGPTYEQYF
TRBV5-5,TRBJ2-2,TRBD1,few,TGTGCCAGCAGCTTGGGAAACAGGGGTACCGGGGAGCTGTTTTTT,CASSLGNRGTGELFF
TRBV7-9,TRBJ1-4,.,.,TGTGCCAGCAGCCTCTACGACAACGCTAATGAAAAACTGTTTTTT,CASSLYDNANEKLFF
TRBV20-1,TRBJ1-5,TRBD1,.,TGCAGTGCTAGAGATCGACAGGGAGTGAGCAATCAGCCCCAGCATTTT,CSARDRQGVSNQPQHF
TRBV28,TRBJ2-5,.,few,TGTGCCAGCGCCAAAGGGCGCGGAGAGACCCAGTACTTC,CASAKGRGETQYF
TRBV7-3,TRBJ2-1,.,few,TGTGCCAGCAGCTTAAGGGTGGATGAGCAGTTCTTC,CASSLRVDEQFF
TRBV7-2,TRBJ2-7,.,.,TGTGCCGGCAGCTTAGGTATACGGTACGAGCAGTACTTC,CAGSLGIRYEQYF
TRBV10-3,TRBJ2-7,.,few,TGTGCCATCAGTGAGGGCCTGACGGGCGAGCAGTACTTC,CAISEGLTGEQYF
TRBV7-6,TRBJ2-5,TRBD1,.,TGTGCCAGCGGCCGCGCCCCGGACAGGGGAAAAGAGACCCAGTACTTC,CASGRAPDRGKETQYF
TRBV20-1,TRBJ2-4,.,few,TGCAGTGCTAGCCGCTGGGGGGACCGAATGGGGGCCAAAAACATTCAGTACTTC,CSASRWGDRMGAKNIQYF
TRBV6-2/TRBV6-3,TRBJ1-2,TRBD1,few,TGTGCCAGCAGTTATCCGGGACAGGGGTCCTTCGGGGATGGCTACACCTTC,CASSYPGQGSFGDGYTF
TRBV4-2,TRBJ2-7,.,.,TGTGCCAGCAGCCAAGTAGCCACCAGCTCCTACGAGCAGTACTTC,CASSQVATSSYEQYF
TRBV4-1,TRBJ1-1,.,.,TGCGCCAGCAGCCAAGATAGTTCTGGCGGATCTGAAGCTTTCTTT,CASSQDSSGGSEAFF
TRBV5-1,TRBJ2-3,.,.,TGCGCCAGCAGCTTGGTTGGCAGAGATACGCAGTATTTT,CASSLVGRDTQYF
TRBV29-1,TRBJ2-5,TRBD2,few,TGCAGCGTTGAGGATAGCGGGAGTCCTCAAGAGACCCAGTACTTC,CSVEDSGSPQETQYF
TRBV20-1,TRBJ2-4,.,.,TGCACCACTACGAGGGTTAATGAAAACATTCAGTACTTC,CTTTRVNENIQYF
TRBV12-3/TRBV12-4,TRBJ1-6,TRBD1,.,TGTGCCAGCAGTTCGCCGGGACAGCTAAATTCACCCCTCCACTTT,CASSSPGQLNSPLHF
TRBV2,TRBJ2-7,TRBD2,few,TGTGCCAGCAAAAGGGGATCTAGCGGGAGTTCGTACGAGCAGTACTTC,CASKRGSSGSSYEQYF
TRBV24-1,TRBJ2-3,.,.,TGTGCCACCAGTTTAAGTGGAGCAGGAAATAGCACAGATACGCAGTATTTT,CATSLSGAGNSTDTQYF
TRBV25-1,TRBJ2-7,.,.,TGTGCCAGCGCGGCGACGCTAGGGAGGAATCCCGGCGAGCAGTACTTC,CASAATLGRNPGEQYF
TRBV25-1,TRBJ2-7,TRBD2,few,TGTGCCAGCAGTGATGAGCGGGGGGTTTCCTACGAGCAGTACTTC,CASSDERGVSYEQYF
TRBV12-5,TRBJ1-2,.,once,TGTGCTAGTGGTGGACAGTCTAACTATGGCTACACCTTC,CASGGQSNYGYTF
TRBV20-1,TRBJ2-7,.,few,TGCAGTGCTAGAGATGGGGCCTACGAGCAGTACTTC,CSARDGAYEQYF
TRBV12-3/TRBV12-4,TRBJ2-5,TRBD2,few,TGTGCCAGCAGCGTAGCGGGGGGGTATGGGACCCAGTACTTC,CASSVAGGYGTQYF
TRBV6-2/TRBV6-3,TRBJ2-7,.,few,TGTGCCAGCAGCCCCTCCCGGGACAAATCCTCCTACGAGCAGTACTTC,CASSPSRDKSSYEQYF
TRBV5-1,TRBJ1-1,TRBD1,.,TGCGCCAGCTTCGGACAGGGGGCAGGCACTGAAGCTTTCTTT,CASFGQGAGTEAFF
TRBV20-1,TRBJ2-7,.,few,TGCAGTGCGGCCGACGAGTACGAGCAGTACTTC,CSAADEYEQYF
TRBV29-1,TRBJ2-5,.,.,TGCAGCGTTGAATTGGGTTACCAAGAGACCCAGTACTTC,CSVELGYQETQYF
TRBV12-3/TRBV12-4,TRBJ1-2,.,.,TGTGCCAGCAGCCCGGAAGTCGGTCTCTACACCTTC,CASSPEVGLYTF